This T cell receptor beta chain was sequenced in a study of blood T cell repertoires in COVID-19 (dated by TCRdb to about 2020). About the investigation overall: Collaborator samples came from the United States, Italy and Spain and covered acute and convalescent phases of COVID-19. Where available, HLA class I and class II types were obtained from metadata supplied by the sample provider rather than from assay-based typing. Sample metadata almost always included a de-identified subject ID, COVID-19 status, age in years and sex. The material from the prospective study consisted of cDNA or gDNA derived from T cells, B-cell-depleted T cells, or PBMCs. The repertoires were released in a freely available public database intended as a resource for research on the immune response to SARS-CoV-2. The dataset comprised deeply sampled blood TCRbeta repertoires from subjects exposed to, actively infected with, or recovered from COVID-19. Samples were obtained from the ongoing ImmuneRACE study (first 160 participants) and from about 1,300 subjects provided by 6 global collaborators. The paper's findings and limits, for the study overall: The quantity of clinical and demographic metadata differed by source and by participant and was supplied without curation.

CDR1 SGHRS and CDR2 YFSETQ are derived from the germline V gene. The CDR3 runs 14 residues from the cysteine to the phenylalanine. Left in the record is the CDR3 DNA by itself, 42 bases read in frame from the first base. V ends up 4 bases short and J 8 bases short, with an unmatched junction base count of 5. With respect to this clone: The specificity of this receptor is unknown. No quality values exist for individual bases; no much larger clone is one base distant.

Samples from volunteer blood donors who had recovered from COVID-19 were contributed by a second Seattle source. Whole blood was collected in K2EDTA tubes by collaborating institutions according to the institutions' own protocols. For TCRbeta analysis, collaborators shipped samples in one of three forms: frozen whole blood, isolated PBMCs, or DNA extracted from either of those sample types. TCRbeta CDR3 regions were amplified from genomic DNA using the immunoSEQ Assay, a bias-controlled multiplex PCR. Per the original workflow: The number of nucleated cells in each sample was estimated by amplification of reference gene primers within the assay. To quantify the absolute abundance of each unique TCRbeta CDR3 rearrangement, sequence reads were collapsed and filtered. For each sample, productive Simpson clonality was calculated by taking the square root of Simpson's diversity index across productive rearrangements. Not all clones reach the TCRdb copy of this immuneACCESS table, which keeps in-frame sequences only. Checked studies attribute under half of the gap to unresolved V genes and leave the rest unexplained. That table is the source of V, J and clone size, and D and trimming were worked out from the DNA. Within this sample are over 150,000 clones, with about nine tenths of them counted one time only. Together, the top ten hold approximately 4.1% of the sample.

The clonotype originates from a woman aged 55-69 years who had recovered from COVID-19. The V gene is TRBV5-1 and the J gene is TRBJ1-4, and 10 bases in between align with TRBD1. The sample taken for sequencing was peripheral blood. At the DNA level, the sequence is TGCGCCAGCAGCACCGGGACAGGGGCCGAAAAACTGTTTTTT. The resulting protein is CASSTGTGAEKLFF. Extended through the reference TRBV5-1 and TRBJ1-4 proteins, this CDR3 yields the full variable domain: KAGVTQTPRYLIKTRGQQVTLSCSPISGHRSVSWYQQTPGQGLQFLFEYFSETQRNKGNFPGRFSGRQFSNSRSEMNVSTLELGDSALYLCASSTGTGAEKLFFGSGTQLSVL.